These T cell receptor beta chains were read from a single sample in a study of blood T cell repertoires in COVID-19. Profiled with immunoSEQ multiplex PCR; TCRdb holds only in-frame clones, not every one. The top ten clones hold about 2.7% of a sample with under 450,000 clones, over 75% of them seen once. The sequenced material came from PBMCs or T cells enriched from blood (not recorded which). All receptors derive from a woman between 25 and 40 years old who had recovered from COVID-19. Both conserved end residues are part of each CDR3. Each record gives: J gene, D gene, clone size, V gene, CDR3 DNA, CDR3 protein. D genes are given only for firm matches. The size entry is marked missing in some rows and otherwise reads once, few, many or a size class.

TRBJ1-6,TRBD1,-,TRBV3-1/TRBV3-2,TGTGCCAGCAGCCAGACAGGGGGCAGTCGAAATTCACCCCTCCACTTT,CASSQTGGSRNSPLHF
TRBJ2-5,TRBD1,once,TRBV19,TGTGCCAGTAGCGCGCTTTCGGCAGGGGGCAGGGAGACCCAGTACTTC,CASSALSAGGRETQYF
TRBJ1-1,-,-,TRBV2,TGTGCCAGCAGTGAACTCGGGAACACTGAAGCTTTCTTT,CASSELGNTEAFF
TRBJ1-2,-,-,TRBV4-1,TGCGCCAGCAGCCAAGACGGGGGGCCTTATGGCTACACCTTC,CASSQDGGPYGYTF
TRBJ2-7,TRBD2,-,TRBV10-2,TGCGCCAGCAGTGGGGGAGGGGTTGTAGGAAACGAGCAGTACTTC,CASSGGGVVGNEQYF
TRBJ2-4,-,-,TRBV4-1,TGCGCCAGCAGCCAAGGCCCCAGATCCAAAAACATTCAGTACTTC,CASSQGPRSKNIQYF
TRBJ1-4,TRBD1,-,TRBV5-4,TGTGCCAGCAGCTTGCCTGGGACAGATGAAAAACTGTTTTTT,CASSLPGTDEKLFF
TRBJ1-1,-,-,TRBV25-1,TGTGCCAGCAGTCTGCAGGCGAGCACTGAAGCTTTCTTT,CASSLQASTEAFF
TRBJ2-7,-,-,TRBV11-2,TGTGCCAGCAGCTTCACCGGGAGCTCCTACGAGCAGTACTTC,CASSFTGSSYEQYF
TRBJ2-1,TRBD2,-,TRBV25-1,TGTGCCAGCAGTGAGCCCCTCCAGCGGGACTCCTACAATGAGCAGTTCTTC,CASSEPLQRDSYNEQFF
TRBJ1-3,-,-,TRBV2,TGTGCCAGCAGTGAAGCGCTTTGGGCGACTGGAAACACCATATATTTT,CASSEALWATGNTIYF
TRBJ1-2,-,-,TRBV27,TGTGCCAGCAGTATAAGCCCGGAGGGGAGTTATGGCTACACCTTC,CASSISPEGSYGYTF
TRBJ1-1,-,-,TRBV18,TGTGCCAGCTCACCTGTGACAGGATTGAACACTGAAGCTTTCTTT,CASSPVTGLNTEAFF
TRBJ2-7,TRBD2,once,TRBV18,TGTGCCAGCTCATCAGGGCTAGCGGGAGGACAGGGCTACGAGCAGTACTTC,CASSSGLAGGQGYEQYF
TRBJ2-7,TRBD1,-,TRBV4-2,TGTGCCAGCAGCCACGGGACAGGGGGCGACCACGAGCAGTACTTC,CASSHGTGGDHEQYF
TRBJ1-3,TRBD1,-,TRBV30,TGTGCCTGGAGGGGGACAGGTTCCGGAAACACCATATATTTT,CAWRGTGSGNTIYF
TRBJ1-1,-,-,TRBV7-2,TGTGCCAGCAGCTTAGGTCGGGGGGGGAGAGCTGAAGCTTTCTTT,CASSLGRGGRAEAFF
TRBJ2-6,-,-,TRBV21-1,TGTGCCAGCAGCAACGACAGGATCGGGACTGGGGCCAACGTCCTGACTTTC,CASSNDRIGTGANVLTF
TRBJ2-1,TRBD2,few,TRBV9,TGTGCCAGCAGCGTAGAGACTAGCGGGAACAATGAGCAGTTCTTC,CASSVETSGNNEQFF
TRBJ2-3,TRBD1,-,TRBV2,TGTGCCAGCAGTCCCCTCGGGACAGGCCCAGATACGCAGTATTTT,CASSPLGTGPDTQYF
TRBJ1-1,-,-,TRBV28,TGTGCCAGCAGTTTAAGGCAGGGGAAAGCTTTCTTT,CASSLRQGKAFF
TRBJ1-6,-,-,TRBV28,TGTGCCAGCTCGGGGACTTCCCAGGGCGGTTGGGGGAATTCACCCCTCCACTTT,CASSGTSQGGWGNSPLHF
TRBJ1-2,-,-,TRBV15,TGTGCCACCAGCAGAGATCGAGGGAGCGATGGCTACACCTTC,CATSRDRGSDGYTF
TRBJ1-5,-,-,TRBV27,TGTGCCTCCCGGCGAGGGCACGGTCAGCCCCAGCATTTT,CASRRGHGQPQHF
TRBJ2-1,TRBD2,-,TRBV7-9,TGTGCCAGCAGCTTTAGGACTAGCGGGAGGAATGAGCAGTTCTTC,CASSFRTSGRNEQFF
TRBJ1-2,TRBD1,-,TRBV7-8,TGTGCCAGCAGCTCCCTGGACAGGGGGCAAGGGGGCTACACCTTC,CASSSLDRGQGGYTF
TRBJ1-1,-,-,TRBV28,TGTGCCAGCAGTTCGACAGGTTCGAACACTGAAGCTTTCTTT,CASSSTGSNTEAFF
TRBJ2-5,-,-,TRBV3-1/TRBV3-2,TGTGCCAGCAGCCAAGAGGGCAACCAAGAGACCCAGTACTTC,CASSQEGNQETQYF
TRBJ2-7,TRBD1,-,TRBV18,TGTGCCAGCTCAACCACCACCGGGACAGGGACCTACGAGCAGTACTTC,CASSTTTGTGTYEQYF
TRBJ2-6,-,-,TRBV5-1,TGCGCCAGCAGCTTGCGGTCAGGGGTCTCTGGGGCCAACGTCCTGACTTTC,CASSLRSGVSGANVLTF
TRBJ1-6,-,-,TRBV25-1,TGTGCCAGCAGGCTCGGGACTGCCCTAAATTCACCCCTCCACTTT,CASRLGTALNSPLHF
TRBJ1-6,-,few,TRBV30,TGTGCCTGGAGTGTGGGGGGTAGCCGTCCCCTCCACTTT,CAWSVGGSRPLHF
TRBJ1-6,-,once,TRBV5-1,TGCGCCAGCAGCTTGGCCGGAGGTACCTATAATTCACCCCTCCACTTT,CASSLAGGTYNSPLHF
TRBJ1-2,TRBD1,few,TRBV15,TGTGCCACCAGCAGGCGCGGACAGGTCTATGGCTACACCTTC,CATSRRGQVYGYTF
TRBJ1-5,TRBD1,once,TRBV28,TGTGCCAGCAGGCCCGGGACAGGGGGCGGTCAGCCCCAGCATTTT,CASRPGTGGGQPQHF
TRBJ1-6,-,-,TRBV12-3/TRBV12-4,TGTGCCAGCAGTTTAGTAATCAATTCACCCCTCCACTTT,CASSLVINSPLHF
TRBJ2-5,TRBD1,-,TRBV28,TGTGCCAGCAGTCCACAGGGGGCTTTGGAGACCCAGTACTTC,CASSPQGALETQYF